The rows below give T cell receptor beta chains drawn from one sample of a study of blood T cell repertoires in COVID-19. TCRdb keeps only in-frame clones here, not all; method: immunoSEQ multiplex PCR. The sample shows 130,000 to 150,000 clones, approximately 84% of them seen only once. The sample comprised peripheral blood. These TCRs come from a human donor in a cohort sampled during active COVID-19. The CDR3 runs from the conserved cysteine through the conserved F or W. A D gene is named only where the DNA matches it firmly. The size entry is marked missing in some rows and otherwise reads once, few, many or a size class.

V gene	clone size	D gene	J gene	CDR3 protein	CDR3 DNA
TRBV4-1	.	TRBD1	TRBJ1-1	CASRPGQGFAEAFF	TGCGCCAGCAGACCGGGACAGGGGTTTGCTGAAGCTTTCTTT
TRBV12-3/TRBV12-4	.	TRBD1	TRBJ1-6	CASSRDSNSPLHF	TGTGCCAGCAGCCGGGACAGTAATTCACCCCTCCACTTT
TRBV5-5	.	.	TRBJ2-3	CASSSTSWSTDTQYF	TGTGCCAGCAGCTCGACTAGTTGGAGCACAGATACGCAGTATTTT
TRBV11-3	.	.	TRBJ1-3	CASSSGKSGNTIYF	TGTGCCAGCAGTTCAGGGAAGTCTGGAAACACCATATATTTT
TRBV19	.	TRBD1	TRBJ2-3	CASTPGQGRPTDTQYF	TGTGCCAGTACCCCGGGACAGGGGCGACCAACAGATACGCAGTATTTT
TRBV11-3	once	TRBD2	TRBJ2-1	CASSRTSTGEQFF	TGTGCCAGCAGTCGGACTAGCACAGGTGAGCAGTTCTTC
TRBV4-2	once	.	TRBJ2-2	CASSQGPYRSTGELFF	TGTGCCAGCAGCCAAGGTCCCTACAGAAGCACCGGGGAGCTGTTTTTT
TRBV4-2	.	TRBD2	TRBJ2-5	CASSQGGLAGETQYF	TGTGCCAGCAGCCAAGGAGGACTAGCTGGGGAGACCCAGTACTTC
TRBV6-6	.	.	TRBJ1-5	CASSLGLNQPQHF	TGTGCCAGCAGTTTGGGGCTAAATCAGCCCCAGCATTTT
TRBV6-5	.	.	TRBJ2-5	CASRVETGLGETQYF	TGTGCCAGCAGAGTAGAGACAGGCCTAGGGGAGACCCAGTACTTC
TRBV30	.	.	TRBJ1-1	CAWSVRGAVEAFF	TGTGCCTGGAGTGTAAGGGGTGCCGTAGAAGCTTTCTTT
TRBV12-5	.	.	TRBJ2-7	CASGSSSYEQYF	TGTGCTAGTGGATCTAGCTCCTACGAGCAGTACTTC
TRBV9	.	TRBD2	TRBJ2-2	CASFPTTSGNTGELFF	TGTGCCAGCTTCCCGACCACTAGCGGGAACACCGGGGAGCTGTTTTTT
TRBV10-1	once	.	TRBJ2-1	CASSDDGMGTNEQFF	TGCGCCAGCAGTGACGACGGCATGGGGACAAATGAGCAGTTCTTC
TRBV30	.	.	TRBJ1-4	CAWSPGGSNEKLFF	TGTGCCTGGAGTCCCGGGGGGTCTAATGAAAAACTGTTTTTT
TRBV10-3	.	TRBD1	TRBJ1-3	CAIKGTGDTIYF	TGTGCCATCAAAGGGACAGGGGACACCATATATTTT
TRBV20-1	many	TRBD2	TRBJ2-5	CSASPSSGGQTQYF	TGCAGTGCTAGTCCCTCTAGCGGGGGACAGACCCAGTACTTC
TRBV18	.	TRBD2	TRBJ2-1	CASSPESGRGAEQFF	TGTGCCAGCTCACCAGAGAGCGGGAGGGGAGCTGAGCAGTTCTTC
TRBV5-6	.	.	TRBJ2-7	CASRKTGSEQYF	TGTGCCAGCAGAAAAACAGGGAGCGAGCAGTACTTC
TRBV7-6	.	.	TRBJ2-2	CASSLLNSQTGELFF	TGTGCCAGCAGCTTACTGAACAGTCAGACCGGGGAGCTGTTTTTT
TRBV5-1	.	.	TRBJ1-1	CASSLSHKQGNTEAFF	TGCGCCAGCAGCCTCTCACACAAACAGGGGAACACTGAAGCTTTCTTT
TRBV2	.	TRBD2	TRBJ2-3	CASSEARGGVISTDTQYF	TGTGCCAGCAGTGAAGCGCGGGGGGGGGTTATTAGCACAGATACGCAGTATTTT
TRBV5-5	few	TRBD2	TRBJ2-2	CASSFRGGGDTGELFF	TGTGCCAGCAGCTTTCGTGGCGGGGGAGACACCGGGGAGCTGTTTTTT
TRBV6-5	.	.	TRBJ1-5	CASSDSLNSNQPQHF	TGTGCCAGCTCCGACAGTCTAAATAGCAATCAGCCCCAGCATTTT
TRBV2	.	TRBD1	TRBJ1-2	CASSDSGQGAKGYTF	TGTGCCAGCAGTGACAGTGGACAGGGGGCGAAAGGCTACACCTTC
TRBV5-1	.	TRBD1	TRBJ1-2	CASSLGTGANYGYTF	TGCGCCAGCAGCTTGGGCACAGGGGCTAACTATGGCTACACCTTC
TRBV28	.	TRBD1	TRBJ2-7	CASFNRGHEGEQYF	TGTGCCAGCTTCAACAGGGGGCATGAAGGCGAGCAGTACTTC
TRBV5-8	.	TRBD1	TRBJ1-5	CASSFGTAPNQPQHF	TGTGCCAGCAGTTTTGGGACAGCCCCCAATCAGCCCCAGCATTTT
TRBV7-2	.	.	TRBJ1-3	CASSSPLTGGGNTIYF	TGTGCCAGCAGCTCCCCTTTGACCGGGGGAGGAAACACCATATATTTT
TRBV29-1	.	.	TRBJ1-2	CSVEEQGGYTF	TGCAGCGTTGAAGAACAGGGTGGCTACACCTTC
TRBV7-6	.	.	TRBJ1-4	CASSLARSSTNEKLFF	TGTGCCAGCAGCTTAGCCAGATCTTCGACTAATGAAAAACTGTTTTTT
TRBV18	once	TRBD2	TRBJ2-3	CASSPQLAGGTDTQYF	TGTGCCAGCTCACCCCAACTAGCGGGAGGCACAGATACGCAGTATTTT
TRBV19	.	TRBD2	TRBJ2-3	CASSGRGASQSTDTQYF	TGTGCCAGTTCGGGGCGGGGGGCCTCCCAGAGCACAGATACGCAGTATTTT
TRBV18	.	TRBD1	TRBJ1-4	CASSQLGTGDEKLFF	TGTGCCAGCTCCCAACTAGGGACAGGGGATGAAAAACTGTTTTTT
TRBV5-1	.	TRBD2	TRBJ2-3	CASSFRTSGRSGTDTQYF	TGCGCCAGCAGCTTCCGGACTAGCGGGAGGTCGGGCACAGATACGCAGTATTTT
TRBV5-1	.	TRBD2	TRBJ2-5	CASSASGGRQETQYF	TGCGCCAGCAGCGCTAGCGGGGGACGACAAGAGACCCAGTACTTC
TRBV18	.	.	TRBJ1-2	CASSPLHWAAENYGYTF	TGTGCCAGCTCACCACTACATTGGGCAGCCGAGAACTATGGCTACACCTTC
TRBV30	.	.	TRBJ1-2	CAWSGPDGGTVYGYTF	TGTGCCTGGAGTGGCCCCGACGGGGGTACGGTCTATGGCTACACCTTC
TRBV5-6	.	.	TRBJ2-3	CASSLDTSSTDTQYF	TGTGCCAGCAGCCTCGACACCTCTAGCACAGATACGCAGTATTTT
TRBV14	.	TRBD1	TRBJ2-5	CASSHGTVTTQRETQYF	TGTGCCAGCAGCCACGGGACAGTTACGACCCAGAGAGAGACCCAGTACTTC
TRBV14	once	TRBD1	TRBJ1-2	CASSQRRGLSGYTF	TGTGCCAGCAGCCAACGCAGGGGGCTGAGTGGCTACACCTTC
TRBV5-1	.	TRBD2	TRBJ2-4	CASSLVAGGPENIQYF	TGCGCCAGCAGCTTGGTAGCGGGGGGGCCGGAAAACATTCAGTACTTC